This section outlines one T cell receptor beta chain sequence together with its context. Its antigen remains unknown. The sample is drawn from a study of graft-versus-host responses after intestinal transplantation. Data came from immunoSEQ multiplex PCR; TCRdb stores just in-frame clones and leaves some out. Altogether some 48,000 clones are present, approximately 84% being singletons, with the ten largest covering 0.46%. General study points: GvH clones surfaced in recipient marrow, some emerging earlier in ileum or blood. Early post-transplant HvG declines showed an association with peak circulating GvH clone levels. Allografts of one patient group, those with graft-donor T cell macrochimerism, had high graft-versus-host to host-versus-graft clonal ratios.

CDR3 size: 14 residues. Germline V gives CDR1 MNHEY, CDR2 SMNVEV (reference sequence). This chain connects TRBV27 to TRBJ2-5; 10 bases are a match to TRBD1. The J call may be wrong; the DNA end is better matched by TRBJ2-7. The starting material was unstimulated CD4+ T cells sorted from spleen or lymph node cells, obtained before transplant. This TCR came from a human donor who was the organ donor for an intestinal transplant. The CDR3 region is CASSRLGQGYEQYF. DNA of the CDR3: TGTGCCAGCAGCCGATTGGGACAGGGGTACGAGCAGTACTTC.